This passage covers 32 T cell receptor beta chains from one sample sequenced in a study of T cell clonality in common variable immunodeficiency. Overall study results and limits: Reportedly, TCR beta sequences from common variable immunodeficiency showed fewer deletions and N-nucleotide insertions.

Antigen specificity for these receptors is unknown. The repertoire was sequenced with immunoSEQ multiplex PCR; TCRdb's copy has only in-frame clones and lacks some. Recorded here are about 33,000 clones, none singletons. The material sequenced was peripheral blood mononuclear cells. These receptors were taken from a human donor with common variable immunodeficiency.

In its sample, this clone was seen many times. The read is 3 residues too short to cover the CDR3 end, so that end is filled in from the germline J gene. The chain recombines TRBV18 with TRBJ2-1, with 10 bases that match TRBD1. Germline trimming cut 3 bases from V and 6 bases from J; bases unmatched to any gene: 5. The germline gives CDR1 KGHSH, CDR2 LQKENI. The CDR3 is 15 residues long. The CDR3 loop is CASSPGTGVGNEQFF. CDR3 DNA (partial): TGTGCCAGCTCACCGGGGACAGGGGTGGGCAATGAG.

The CDR3 region is CASSPGLPSSYNEQFF. Incomplete CDR3 DNA: TGCGCCAGCAGCCCGGGACTCCCAAGCTCCTACAATGAG. The chain carries TRBV5-1 and TRBJ2-1; TRBD2 is a possible D gene (6 bases). With the read ending 3 residues before the CDR3 end, the germline J gene is used to fill in that end. Germline V gene lookup returns CDR1 SGHRS and CDR2 YFSETQ. The CDR3 has 16 amino acids. Trimming shortened V by 4 bases and J by 0 bases, and 14 bases separated the two germline ends.

About this clone itself: The read falls 3 residues short of the CDR3 end, and the missing part is taken from the germline J gene. The chain couples TRBV23-1 to TRBJ2-1; D may be TRBD1 (6 bases). TRBV23-1 is classed as an ORF, of uncertain function. Trimming removed 7 bases at V and 3 bases at J, with 19 bases between. The CDR3 length is 16 residues. CDR3 sequence: CASIQKGEGLYNEQFF. The covered CDR3 bases are TGCGCCAGCATCCAAAAGGGGGAAGGGCTCTACAATGAG.

Of note for this clone: The read finishes 3 residues shy of the CDR3 end, and the germline J gene is used to complete it. The chain carries TRBV2 and TRBJ1-4; D perhaps matches TRBD1 (6 bases). There are 15 residues in the CDR3. Trimming removed 6 bases from V and 3 bases from J, with 14 bases in between. Germline CDR1 reads SNHLY; CDR2 reads FYNNEI. The CDR3 here is CASSTAGGPNEKLFF. The CDR3 DNA, read in part, is TGTGCCAGCAGCACGGCCGGGGGGCCTAATGAAAAA.

This clone turned up a few times. Coverage ceases 3 residues before the CDR3 finishes, and the germline J gene fills in the end. The V gene is TRBV19, the J gene TRBJ1-5; 8 bases map to TRBD1. There are 14 residues in the CDR3. The germline V gene has CDR1 LNHDA and CDR2 SQIVND (reference sequence). Unmatched junction bases numbered 6, after V lost 5 bases and J lost 6 bases. The chain's CDR3 is CASSPQGAGQPQHF. The DNA read from the CDR3 is TGTGCCAGTAGTCCTCAGGGGGCCGGTCAGCCC.

This clone was observed a handful of times. The CDR3 is cut off 3 residues early in the read; its end comes from the germline J gene. The V gene is TRBV19, the J gene TRBJ1-5; TRBD1 is a possible D gene (5 bases). V was clipped by 6 bases and J by 7 bases, with 13 bases between them. Germline V gives CDR1 LNHDA, CDR2 SQIVND (reference sequence). CDR3 length equals 13 residues. The part of the CDR3 DNA that was read is TGTGCCAGTAGCGAGGGGATGGGACAGCCC. It translates to CASSEGMGQP. The full CDR3 sequence reads CASSEGMGQPQHF.

This clone has at least ten counts. The read is 3 residues too short to cover the CDR3 end, so that end is filled in from the germline J gene. The rearrangement links TRBV6-1 to TRBJ1-6; the D gene is possibly TRBD1 (5 bases). Per the germline V gene, CDR1 is MNHNS and CDR2 is SASEGT. This CDR3 has 14 amino acids. V lost 4 bases to trimming and J lost 8 bases, with 12 bases between them. The CDR3 reads CASSAGPEDSPLHF. The part of the CDR3 DNA that was read is TGTGCCAGCAGTGCAGGGCCGGAGGATTCACCC.

Worth noting for this clone: Read data end 3 residues before the CDR3 end; the end is taken from the germline J gene. J is TRBJ1-2 and V is TRBV20-1; TRBD1 is a possible D gene (5 bases). The germline gives CDR1 DFQATT, CDR2 SNEGSKA (reference sequence). The CDR3 runs to 12 residues. The CDR3 DNA, read in part, is TGCAGTGCTAGGACGGGGGAGGACGGC. This gives the protein CSARTGEDG. The entire CDR3 reads CSARTGEDGYTF.

This clone was observed many times. Sequencing ends 3 residues short of the CDR3 end; the germline J gene provides the rest. The genes are TRBV9 and TRBJ2-1, with 12 positions matching TRBD2. This CDR3 is 14 amino acids long. The V gene end was trimmed by 4 bases and the J gene end by 7 bases; junction bases not matched to a gene: 3. From germline, CDR1 is SGDLS and CDR2 YYNGEE. CDR3 in amino acids: CASSPSGGANEQFF. The sequenced CDR3 bases are TGTGCCAGCAGCCCTAGCGGGGGGGCGAATGAG.

As regards this clone: Read sequence stops 3 residues before the CDR3 end, and the germline J gene provides the missing end. The same CDR3 arises from other DNA sequences in this sample as well. The gene calls are TRBV18 and TRBJ1-2; D perhaps matches TRBD1 (5 bases). CDR3 length: 14 amino acids. With 6 bases removed from V and 6 bases from J, the gap between germline ends came to 17 bases. Germline CDR1 KGHSH, CDR2 LQKENI. The sequenced part of the CDR3 DNA is TGTGCCAGCTCTCAAAAAGCAGGGTCGGATGGC. Protein: CASSQKAGSDG. In full, the CDR3 reads CASSQKAGSDGYTF.

This clone came up a few times. The read ends 3 residues shy of where the CDR3 ends; the end is completed using the germline J gene. The genes are TRBV30 and TRBJ2-7; 9 nucleotides match TRBD1. The CDR3 is made up of 15 amino acids. From germline, CDR1 is GTSNPN and CDR2 SVGIG (reference sequence). The V and J ends lost 2 bases and 5 bases, in that order; junction bases with no gene match: 10. The CDR3 is CAWSTPGQGTDEQYF. Partial CDR3 DNA: TGTGCCTGGAGTACCCCGGGACAGGGCACCGACGAG.

This clone was counted a few times. The read gets to within 3 residues of the CDR3 end, and the germline J gene fills in the rest. The chain combines TRBV30 with TRBJ1-1; D is perhaps TRBD1 (6 bases). V was trimmed by 2 bases and J by 1 base, leaving 20 bases between them. The CDR3 consists of 17 residues. Germline CDR1 GTSNPN, CDR2 SVGIG (reference sequence). The covered CDR3 bases are TGTGCCTGGAGTTTTCTCGGGACACCTCATCCGAACACTGAA. This codes for CAWSFLGTPHPNTE. The full CDR3 sequence reads CAWSFLGTPHPNTEAFF.

With regard to this clone: Read coverage stops 3 residues before the CDR3 terminus; the germline J gene supplies the remainder. This chain links TRBV19 with TRBJ2-5; D uncertain. This CDR3 comprises 14 residues. V lost 1 base, J lost 5 bases, and 11 bases lay in between. Germline CDR1 LNHDA, CDR2 SQIVND (reference sequence). The CDR3 here is CASSIAARMETQYF. The CDR3 DNA, read in part, is TGTGCCAGTAGTATAGCTGCTAGAATGGAGACC.

In this sample, this clone turned up many times. The CDR3 end lies 3 residues beyond the end of the read and is filled in from the germline J gene. The J gene is TRBJ1-2, the V gene TRBV29-1; D ambiguous. Trimming cost V 6 bases and J 6 bases, with 8 bases left between them. The CDR3 is made up of 10 amino acids. Germline V gene data show CDR1 as SQVTM and CDR2 as ANQGSEA. Incomplete CDR3 DNA: TGCAGCGTCCGGGGTGATGGC. This gives the protein CSVRGDG. The entire CDR3 sequence reads CSVRGDGYTF.

In its sample, this clone was seen a few times. CDR3 sequence reads: CASSRDRGRGYTF. The sequenced CDR3 bases are TGTGCCAGTAGCCGGGACAGGGGGCGAGGC. The J gene is TRBJ1-2, the V gene TRBV19; 12 bases match TRBD1. The CDR3 is cut off 3 residues early in the read; its end comes from the germline J gene. This CDR3 is built from 13 residues. The germline gives CDR1 LNHDA, CDR2 SQIVND (reference sequence). The whole variable domain, remainder taken from reference TRBV19 and TRBJ1-2, is DGGITQSPKYLFRKEGQNVTLSCEQNLNHDAMYWYRQDPGQGLRLIYYSQIVNDFQKGDIAEGYSVSREKKESFPLTVTSAQKNPTAFYLCASSRDRGRGYTFGSGTRLTVV.

Points on this clone: The read comes to an end 3 residues before the CDR3 does, leaving the germline J gene to fill in the end. V and J are TRBV11-2 and TRBJ2-7; TRBD2 matches at 9 bases. The CDR3 contains 14 residues. The V and J ends lost 3 bases and 2 bases, in that order; junction bases with no gene match: 2. Looked up from germline, CDR1 is SGHAT and CDR2 is FQNNGV. This chain's CDR3 is CASSLSGGPYEQYF. CDR3 bases read: TGTGCCAGCAGCTTGAGCGGGGGGCCCTACGAG.

This clone turned up a few times. The read finishes 3 residues shy of the CDR3 end, and the germline J gene is used to complete it. The V gene is TRBV5-1, the J gene TRBJ1-1; D is undetermined. This CDR3 spans 14 amino acids. V dropped 5 bases and J dropped 5 bases, with 16 bases sitting between them. In germline, CDR1 is SGHRS, CDR2 YFSETQ. The covered CDR3 bases are TGCGCCAGCAGGATGACCGGCGGCGGGACTGAA. It yields the protein CASRMTGGGTE. The CDR3 in full is CASRMTGGGTEAFF.

In regard to this clone: The CDR3 goes on 3 residues after the read ends, and that part is filled in from the germline J gene. The chain joins TRBV19 to TRBJ1-5; TRBD1 is a possible D gene (6 bases). Germline V gene lookup returns CDR1 LNHDA and CDR2 SQIVND (reference sequence). The CDR3 is 15 amino acids. The V end lost 5 bases, the J end lost 4 bases, and 15 bases lay between the germline ends. The covered CDR3 bases are TGTGCCAGTAGTCCGGGACACCAGGGTAATCAGCCC. Protein product: CASSPGHQGNQP. In full, the CDR3 reads CASSPGHQGNQPQHF. Combining the CDR3 with reference TRBV19 and TRBJ1-5 gives the whole variable domain DGGITQSPKYLFRKEGQNVTLSCEQNLNHDAMYWYRQDPGQGLRLIYYSQIVNDFQKGDIAEGYSVSREKKESFPLTVTSAQKNPTAFYLCASSPGHQGNQPQHFGDGTRLSIL.

This clone was detected ten times or more. The CDR3 goes on 3 residues after the read ends, and that part is filled in from the germline J gene. V is TRBV20-1 and J is TRBJ1-5, with D perhaps TRBD1 (5 bases). The CDR3 consists of 13 residues. In germline, CDR1 is DFQATT, CDR2 SNEGSKA (reference sequence). Between the trimmed V and J ends, which lost 0 bases and 9 bases, there was a span of 12 bases. The CDR3 reads CSARDRDEMPQHF. Partial CDR3 DNA: TGCAGTGCTAGAGACAGGGATGAGATGCCC.

In this sample, this clone turned up a few times. The germline gene is not matched at one end of the junction; a read error may be the cause. The CDR3 reads CSSSLGAVDEKLFF. Partial CDR3 DNA: TGTTCCAGCAGCTTAGGGGCAGTCGATGAAAAA. The rearrangement joins TRBV7-9 to TRBJ1-4; D possibly corresponds to TRBD1 (5 bases). Read sequence stops 3 residues before the CDR3 end, and the germline J gene provides the missing end. Per germline, CDR1 SEHNR and CDR2 FQNEAQ (reference sequence). The CDR3 extends over 14 amino acids.

This clone was recorded many times. The sequenced fragment ends 3 residues before the CDR3 boundary, so the rest is inferred from the germline J gene. The chain is built from TRBV2 and TRBJ2-3; no clear D. Between the trimmed V and J ends, which lost 4 bases and 4 bases, there was a span of 18 bases. This CDR3 comprises 16 residues. Looked up from germline, CDR1 is SNHLY and CDR2 is FYNNEI. This CDR3 is CASSGSAVERADTQYF. The sequenced part of the CDR3 DNA is TGTGCCAGCAGTGGTTCCGCGGTCGAACGGGCAGATACG.

There are many counts of this clone. The read gets to within 3 residues of the CDR3 end, and the germline J gene fills in the rest. The rearrangement uses TRBV7-3 and TRBJ2-2; TRBD1 agrees at 9 bases. V gave up 5 bases and J gave up 6 bases; unmatched junction bases: 10. Germline V gene data show CDR1 as SGHTA and CDR2 as FQGTGA. The CDR3 consists of 16 residues. CDR3 residues: CASSPTGTGQAGELFF. The sequenced CDR3 bases are TGTGCCAGCAGCCCCACTGGGACAGGGCAGGCCGGGGAG.

This clone has at least ten counts. The read falls 3 residues short of the CDR3 end, and the missing part is taken from the germline J gene. V and J are TRBV5-5 and TRBJ1-1; D ambiguous. V was shortened by 3 bases and J by 7 bases, with 10 bases between the two germline ends. CDR3 length: 12 amino acids. Germline CDR1 reads SGHKS; CDR2 reads YYEKEE (reference sequence). Partial CDR3 DNA: TGTGCCAGCAGCTCCGACACTCGTGAA. It specifies CASSSDTRE. The full CDR3 sequence reads CASSSDTREAFF.

By sample share, this clone is medium-sized (0.01 to 0.1%). The read ends 3 residues shy of where the CDR3 ends; the end is completed using the germline J gene. The rearrangement links TRBV5-1 to TRBJ2-2, with 7 bases aligning to TRBD2. With V trimmed by 4 bases and J by 5 bases, 5 bases remained unmatched. Germline V gene sequence: CDR1 SGHRS, CDR2 YFSETQ. The CDR3 contains 14 residues. The part of the CDR3 DNA that was read is TGCGCCAGCAGCCCGGACGGGGGGACCGGGGAG. Residues: CASSPDGGTGE. The CDR3 reads in full as CASSPDGGTGELFF.

The table lists this clone with many counts. The read gets to within 3 residues of the CDR3 end, and the germline J gene fills in the rest. This chain joins TRBV2 and TRBJ2-3; 14 bases line up with TRBD2. Trimming removed 8 bases from V and 0 bases from J; junction bases left unmatched: 13. The CDR3 covers 19 residues. Germline V gene sequence: CDR1 SNHLY, CDR2 FYNNEI. CDR3 amino acids: CASSQGTSGGPLSTDTQYF. The part of the CDR3 DNA that was read is TGTGCCAGCTCCCAAGGGACTAGCGGGGGCCCATTAAGCACAGATACG.

A word on this clone: The read ends 3 residues before the CDR3 terminus; that terminus is restored from the germline J gene. The chain couples TRBV29-1 to TRBJ2-3; 9 nucleotides line up with TRBD1. The CDR3 extends over 13 amino acids. The germline V gene has CDR1 SQVTM and CDR2 ANQGSEA. The J segment lost 6 bases and the V segment lost 4 bases, leaving 5 bases of the junction unmatched. Here the CDR3 reads CSVGGTGTDTQYF. The covered CDR3 bases are TGCAGCGTTGGTGGGACAGGGACTGATACG.

This clone was observed at least ten times. The read ends 3 residues shy of where the CDR3 ends; the end is completed using the germline J gene. The J gene is TRBJ1-5, the V gene TRBV5-1; the D gene is possibly TRBD1 (5 bases). The CDR3 is 14 residues long. Germline assignment: CDR1 SGHRS and CDR2 YFSETQ. V was shortened by 5 bases and J by 0 bases, with 9 bases between the two germline ends. CDR3 DNA (partial): TGCGCCAGCAGTCCAGGGATTAGCAATCAGCCC. It is translated as CASSPGISNQP. Given in full, the CDR3 is CASSPGISNQPQHF.

This clone was seen at least ten times. The CDR3 end is not reached by the read, which stops 3 residues before it; the germline J gene fills it in. The chain joins TRBV2 to TRBJ2-6; D is unresolved. V was cut by 3 bases and J by 3 bases, with 6 bases left in between. The CDR3 totals 14 residues. Germline assignment: CDR1 SNHLY and CDR2 FYNNEI. The CDR3 is CASSESVGANVLTF. The sequenced part of the CDR3 DNA is TGTGCCAGCAGTGAGTCCGTTGGGGCCAACGTC. The whole variable domain, filled in from reference TRBV2 and TRBJ2-6, reads EPEVTQTPSHQVTQMGQEVILRCVPISNHLYFYWYRQILGQKVEFLVSFYNNEISEKSEIFDDQFSVERPDGSNFTLKIRSTKLEDSAMYFCASSESVGANVLTFGAGSRLTVL.

With regard to this clone: The sequenced fragment ends 3 residues before the CDR3 boundary, so the rest is inferred from the germline J gene. V and J are TRBV19 and TRBJ1-1; TRBD1 aligns across 10 bases. Germline-derived CDR1 and CDR2 are LNHDA and SQIVND (reference sequence). CDR3 length: 14 amino acids. The V and J ends lost 4 bases and 1 base, in that order; junction bases with no gene match: 0. The sequenced part of the CDR3 DNA is TGTGCCAGTAGTAGGGACAGGGGGAACACTGAA. It is translated as CASSRDRGNTE. From start to end, the CDR3 is CASSRDRGNTEAFF.

This clone was detected ten times or more. Coverage ceases 3 residues before the CDR3 finishes, and the germline J gene fills in the end. The rearrangement links TRBV2 to TRBJ2-3; 11 positions agree with TRBD2. Germline V CDR1 and CDR2: SNHLY, FYNNEI. With 3 bases clipped from V and 4 bases from J, the junction kept 6 bases outside the gene matches. The length of the CDR3 is 16 residues. The CDR3 protein is CASSDLTSGGADTQYF. The covered CDR3 bases are TGTGCCAGCAGTGACCTTACTAGCGGGGGAGCAGATACG. Variable domain in full (rest from reference TRBV2 and TRBJ2-3): EPEVTQTPSHQVTQMGQEVILRCVPISNHLYFYWYRQILGQKVEFLVSFYNNEISEKSEIFDDQFSVERPDGSNFTLKIRSTKLEDSAMYFCASSDLTSGGADTQYFGPGTRLTVL.

This clone was observed a handful of times. The read terminates 3 residues ahead of where the CDR3 ends, so the germline J gene completes it. The chain recombines TRBV7-9 with TRBJ1-6; 10 bases map to TRBD1. V lost 5 bases and J lost 9; bases outside the gene matches: 4. This CDR3 is built from 14 residues. Germline V gives CDR1 SEHNR, CDR2 FQNEAQ (reference sequence). The CDR3 reads CASSVDRGLSPLHF. Incomplete CDR3 DNA: TGTGCCAGCAGCGTCGACAGGGGGCTTTCACCC.

This clone was picked up many times. The read terminates 3 residues before the CDR3 end, so the remaining end is supplied by the germline J gene. The rearrangement uses TRBV5-1 and TRBJ1-6; D uncertain. Deletions cut 2 bases from V and 3 bases from J, with 21 bases between. CDR1 is SGHRS, CDR2 YFSETQ, per germline. The CDR3 sequence is 19 residues long. This CDR3 reads CASSFISGGGSGYNSPLHF. The CDR3 DNA, read in part, is TGCGCCAGCAGCTTTATTTCTGGAGGTGGATCGGGCTATAATTCACCC.